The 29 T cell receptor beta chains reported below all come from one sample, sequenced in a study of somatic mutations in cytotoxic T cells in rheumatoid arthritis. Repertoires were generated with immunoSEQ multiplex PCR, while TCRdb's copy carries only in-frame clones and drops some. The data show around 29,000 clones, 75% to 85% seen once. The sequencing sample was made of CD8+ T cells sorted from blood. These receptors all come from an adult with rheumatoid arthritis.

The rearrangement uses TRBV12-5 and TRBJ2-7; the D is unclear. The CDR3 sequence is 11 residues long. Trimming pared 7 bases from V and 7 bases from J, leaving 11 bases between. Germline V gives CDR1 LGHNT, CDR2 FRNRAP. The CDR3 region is CASAAPWEQYF. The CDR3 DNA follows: TGTGCTAGTGCCGCCCCCTGGGAGCAGTACTTC.

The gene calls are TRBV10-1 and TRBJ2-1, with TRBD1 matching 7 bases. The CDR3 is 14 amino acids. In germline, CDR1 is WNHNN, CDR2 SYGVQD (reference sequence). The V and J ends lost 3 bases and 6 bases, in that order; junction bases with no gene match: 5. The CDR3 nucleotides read TGCGCCAGCAGTGACCCCGGACAGGCCAATGAGCAGTTCTTC. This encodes CASSDPGQANEQFF.

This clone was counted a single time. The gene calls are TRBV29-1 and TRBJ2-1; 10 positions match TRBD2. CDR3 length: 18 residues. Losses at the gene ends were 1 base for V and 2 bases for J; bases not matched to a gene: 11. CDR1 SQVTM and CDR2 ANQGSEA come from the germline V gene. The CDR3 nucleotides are TGCAGCGTTGAAGGGCGGTCGAGCGGGAGGGCCCCCTACAATGAGCAGTTCTTC. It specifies CSVEGRSSGRAPYNEQFF.

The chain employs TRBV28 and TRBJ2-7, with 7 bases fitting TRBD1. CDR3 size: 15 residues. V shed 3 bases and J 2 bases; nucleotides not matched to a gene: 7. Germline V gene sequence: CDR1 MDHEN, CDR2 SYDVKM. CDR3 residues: CASSFPRDRAYEQYF. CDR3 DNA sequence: TGTGCCAGCAGTTTCCCCAGGGACAGAGCCTACGAGCAGTACTTC.

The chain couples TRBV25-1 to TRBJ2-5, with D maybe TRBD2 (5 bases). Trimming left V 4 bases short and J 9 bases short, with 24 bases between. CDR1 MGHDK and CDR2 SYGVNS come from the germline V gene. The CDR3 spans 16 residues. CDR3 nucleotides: TGTGCCAGCAGTGTCCGACACGGAGAACCCACCGGGGCCCAGTACTTC. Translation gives CASSVRHGEPTGAQYF. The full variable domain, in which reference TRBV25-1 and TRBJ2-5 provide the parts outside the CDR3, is EADIYQTPRYLVIGTGKKITLECSQTMGHDKMYWYQQDPGMELHLIHYSYGVNSTEKGDLSSESTVSRIRTEHFPLTLESARPSHTSQYLCASSVRHGEPTGAQYFGPGTRLLVL.

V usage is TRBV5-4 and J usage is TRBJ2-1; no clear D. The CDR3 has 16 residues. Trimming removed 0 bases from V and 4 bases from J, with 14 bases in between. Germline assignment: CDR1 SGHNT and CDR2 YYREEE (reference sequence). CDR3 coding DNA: TGTGCCAGCAGCTTGGGACTGGAACCAAAATACAATGAGCAGTTCTTC. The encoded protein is CASSLGLEPKYNEQFF.

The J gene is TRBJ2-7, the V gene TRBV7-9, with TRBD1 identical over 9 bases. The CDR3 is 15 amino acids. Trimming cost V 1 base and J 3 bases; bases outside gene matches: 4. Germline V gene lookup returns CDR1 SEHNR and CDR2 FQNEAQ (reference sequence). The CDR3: CASSLVQGAVYEQYF. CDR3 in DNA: TGTGCCAGCAGCTTAGTACAGGGGGCGGTCTACGAGCAGTACTTC.

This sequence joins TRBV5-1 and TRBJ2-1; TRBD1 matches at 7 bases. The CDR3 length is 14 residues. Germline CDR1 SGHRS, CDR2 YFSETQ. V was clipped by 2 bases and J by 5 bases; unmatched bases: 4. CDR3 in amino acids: CASSFYRGNNEQFF. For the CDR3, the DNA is TGCGCCAGCAGCTTCTACAGGGGTAACAATGAGCAGTTCTTC. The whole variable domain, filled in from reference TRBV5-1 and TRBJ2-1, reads KAGVTQTPRYLIKTRGQQVTLSCSPISGHRSVSWYQQTPGQGLQFLFEYFSETQRNKGNFPGRFSGRQFSNSRSEMNVSTLELGDSALYLCASSFYRGNNEQFFGPGTRLTVL.

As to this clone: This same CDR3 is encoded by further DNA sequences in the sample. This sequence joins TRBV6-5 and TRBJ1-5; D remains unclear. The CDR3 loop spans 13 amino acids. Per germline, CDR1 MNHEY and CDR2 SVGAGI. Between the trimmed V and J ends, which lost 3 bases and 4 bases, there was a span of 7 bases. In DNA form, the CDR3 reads TGTGCCAGCAGTTATTCCAGGAATCAGCCCCAGCATTTT. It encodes CASSYSRNQPQHF.

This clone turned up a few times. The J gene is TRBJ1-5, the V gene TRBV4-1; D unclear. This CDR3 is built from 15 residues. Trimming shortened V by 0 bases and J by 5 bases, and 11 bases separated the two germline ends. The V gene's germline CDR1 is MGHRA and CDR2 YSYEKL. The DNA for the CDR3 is TGCGCCAGCAGCCAAGATGGCCGGTCTCATCAGCCCCAGCATTTT. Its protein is CASSQDGRSHQPQHF.

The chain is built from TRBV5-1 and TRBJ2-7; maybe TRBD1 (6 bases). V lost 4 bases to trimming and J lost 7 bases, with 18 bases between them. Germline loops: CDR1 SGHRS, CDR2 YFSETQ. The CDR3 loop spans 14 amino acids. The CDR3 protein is CASSAGQGKVEQYF. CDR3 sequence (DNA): TGCGCCAGCAGCGCGGGCCAGGGGAAAGTAGAGCAGTACTTC. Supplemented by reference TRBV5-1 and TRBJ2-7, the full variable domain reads KAGVTQTPRYLIKTRGQQVTLSCSPISGHRSVSWYQQTPGQGLQFLFEYFSETQRNKGNFPGRFSGRQFSNSRSEMNVSTLELGDSALYLCASSAGQGKVEQYFGPGTRLTVT.

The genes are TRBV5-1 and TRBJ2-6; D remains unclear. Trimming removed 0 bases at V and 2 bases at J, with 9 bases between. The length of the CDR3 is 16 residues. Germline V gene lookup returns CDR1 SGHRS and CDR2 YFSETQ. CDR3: CASSLDREPGANVLTF. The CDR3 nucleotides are TGCGCCAGCAGCTTGGATCGTGAACCTGGGGCCAACGTCCTGACTTTC.

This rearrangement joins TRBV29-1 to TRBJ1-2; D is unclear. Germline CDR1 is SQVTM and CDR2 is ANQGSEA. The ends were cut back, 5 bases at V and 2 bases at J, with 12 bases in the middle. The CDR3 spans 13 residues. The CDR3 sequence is CSVTPTANYGYTF. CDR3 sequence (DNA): TGCAGCGTTACCCCGACGGCGAACTATGGCTACACCTTC.

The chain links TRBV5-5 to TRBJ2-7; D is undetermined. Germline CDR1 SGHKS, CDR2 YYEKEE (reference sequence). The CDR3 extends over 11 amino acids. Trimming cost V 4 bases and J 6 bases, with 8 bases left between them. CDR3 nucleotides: TGTGCCAGCAGCCCCCAGGCCGAGCAGTACTTC. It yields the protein CASSPQAEQYF.

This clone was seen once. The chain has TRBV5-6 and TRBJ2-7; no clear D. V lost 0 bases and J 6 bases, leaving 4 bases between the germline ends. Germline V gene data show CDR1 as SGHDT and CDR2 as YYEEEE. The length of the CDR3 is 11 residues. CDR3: CASSLVGEQYF. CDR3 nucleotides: TGTGCCAGCAGCTTGGTCGGCGAGCAGTACTTC.

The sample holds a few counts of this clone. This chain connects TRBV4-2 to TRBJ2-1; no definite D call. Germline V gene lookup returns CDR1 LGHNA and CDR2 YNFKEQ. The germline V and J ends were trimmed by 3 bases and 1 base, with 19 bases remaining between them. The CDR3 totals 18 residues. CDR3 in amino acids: CASSQTTSLLQSYNEQFF. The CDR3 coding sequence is TGTGCCAGCAGCCAGACAACCTCCCTCTTGCAGTCCTACAATGAGCAGTTCTTC.

The CDR3 region is CASSPLASGGFSSYNEQFF. CDR3 coding DNA: TGCGCCAGCAGCCCCCTGGCTAGCGGGGGCTTCAGCTCCTACAATGAGCAGTTCTTC. V usage is TRBV5-1 and J usage is TRBJ2-1; 10 bases agree with TRBD2. The CDR3 totals 19 residues. Per germline, CDR1 SGHRS and CDR2 YFSETQ. V was pared by 4 bases and J by 0 bases, with 13 bases of the junction left unmatched.

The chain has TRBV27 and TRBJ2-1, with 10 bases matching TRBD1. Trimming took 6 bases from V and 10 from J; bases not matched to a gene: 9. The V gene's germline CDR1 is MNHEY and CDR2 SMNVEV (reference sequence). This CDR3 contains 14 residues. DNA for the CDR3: TGTGCCAGCAGAGGGGACAGGGGCCCCCCGGAGCAGTTCTTC. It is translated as CASRGDRGPPEQFF.

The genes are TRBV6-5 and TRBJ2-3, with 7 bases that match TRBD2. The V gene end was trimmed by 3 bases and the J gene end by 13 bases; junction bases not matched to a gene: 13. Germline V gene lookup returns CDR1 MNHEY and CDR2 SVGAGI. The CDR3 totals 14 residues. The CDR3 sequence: CASSYANSRGREYF. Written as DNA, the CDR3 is TGTGCCAGCAGTTATGCCAACTCGCGGGGGAGGGAGTATTTT.

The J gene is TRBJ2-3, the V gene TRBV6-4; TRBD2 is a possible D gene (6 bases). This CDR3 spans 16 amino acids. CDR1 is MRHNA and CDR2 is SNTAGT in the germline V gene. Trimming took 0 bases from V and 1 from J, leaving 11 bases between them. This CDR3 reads CASSDSGGTGTDTQYF. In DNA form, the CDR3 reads TGTGCCAGCAGTGACTCGGGCGGGACGGGCACAGATACGCAGTATTTT.

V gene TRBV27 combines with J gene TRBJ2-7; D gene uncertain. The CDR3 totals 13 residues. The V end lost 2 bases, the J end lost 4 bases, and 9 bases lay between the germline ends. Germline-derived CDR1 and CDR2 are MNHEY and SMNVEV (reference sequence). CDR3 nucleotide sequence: TGTGCCAGCAGTTTAGGTCTAGTTTACGAGCAGTACTTC. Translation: CASSLGLVYEQYF.

In DNA, the CDR3 is TGTGCCAGCAGCTTAGATCCCCCAGGGCTGAACACTGAAGCTTTCTTT. Its protein product is CASSLDPPGLNTEAFF. The rearrangement uses TRBV11-2 and TRBJ1-1, with D perhaps matching TRBD1 (5 bases). The V end was cut by 0 bases, the J end by 0 bases, with 11 bases between. The CDR3 has 16 amino acids. The V gene's germline CDR1 is SGHAT and CDR2 FQNNGV.

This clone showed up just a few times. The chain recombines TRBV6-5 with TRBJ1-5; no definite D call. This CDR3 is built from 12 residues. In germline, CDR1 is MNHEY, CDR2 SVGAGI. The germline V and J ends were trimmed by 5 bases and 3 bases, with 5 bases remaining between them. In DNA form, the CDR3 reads TGTGCCAGCAGTCACCCCAATCAGCCCCAGCATTTT. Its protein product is CASSHPNQPQHF.

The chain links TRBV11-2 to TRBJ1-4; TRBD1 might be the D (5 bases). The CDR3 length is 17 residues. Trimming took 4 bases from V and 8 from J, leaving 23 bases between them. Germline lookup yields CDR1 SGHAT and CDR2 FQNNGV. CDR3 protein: CASSSVPSWDWGEKLFF. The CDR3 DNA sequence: TGTGCCAGCAGCTCAGTACCTTCTTGGGACTGGGGGGAAAAACTGTTTTTT. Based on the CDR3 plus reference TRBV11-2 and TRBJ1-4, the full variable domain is EAGVAQSPRYKIIEKRQSVAFWCNPISGHATLYWYQQILGQGPKLLIQFQNNGVVDDSQLPKDRFSAERLKGVDSTLKIQPAKLEDSAVYLCASSSVPSWDWGEKLFFGSGTQLSVL.

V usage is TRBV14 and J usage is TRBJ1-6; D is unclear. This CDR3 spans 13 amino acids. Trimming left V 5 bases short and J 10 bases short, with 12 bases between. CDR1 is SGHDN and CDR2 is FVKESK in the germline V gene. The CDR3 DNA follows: TGTGCCAGCAGCTTAAGCCCCAGGTCACCCCTCCACTTT. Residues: CASSLSPRSPLHF.

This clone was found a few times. CDR3 sequence reads: CASSYSHRESTEAFF. Written as DNA, the CDR3 is TGTGCCAGCAGTTACTCACACAGGGAAAGTACTGAAGCTTTCTTT. The chain combines TRBV6-5 with TRBJ1-1; weak D call: TRBD1 (6 bases). The germline V gene encodes CDR1 MNHEY and CDR2 SVGAGI. Trimming left V 0 bases short and J 5 bases short, with 13 bases between. The CDR3 has 15 amino acids.

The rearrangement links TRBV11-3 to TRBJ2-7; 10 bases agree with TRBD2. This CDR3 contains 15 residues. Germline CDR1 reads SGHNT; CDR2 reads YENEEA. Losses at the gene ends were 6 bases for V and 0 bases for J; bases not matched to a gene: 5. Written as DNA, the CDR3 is TGTGCCAGCAGTCGTAGCGGGAGGAGCTCCTACGAGCAGTACTTC. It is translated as CASSRSGRSSYEQYF.

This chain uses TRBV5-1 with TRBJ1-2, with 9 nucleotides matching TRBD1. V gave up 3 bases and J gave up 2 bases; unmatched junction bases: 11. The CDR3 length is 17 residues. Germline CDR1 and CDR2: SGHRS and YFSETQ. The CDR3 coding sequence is TGCGCCAGCAGCTCGCCGCCGGGACAGGGCCTCAACTATGGCTACACCTTC. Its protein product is CASSSPPGQGLNYGYTF. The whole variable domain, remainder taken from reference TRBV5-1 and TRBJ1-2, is KAGVTQTPRYLIKTRGQQVTLSCSPISGHRSVSWYQQTPGQGLQFLFEYFSETQRNKGNFPGRFSGRQFSNSRSEMNVSTLELGDSALYLCASSSPPGQGLNYGYTFGSGTRLTVV.

This CDR3 reads CASSERRYNQPQHF. In DNA, the CDR3 is TGTGCCAGCAGTGAACGGCGGTACAATCAGCCCCAGCATTTT. The rearrangement links TRBV2 to TRBJ1-5; D ambiguous. V was shortened by 2 bases and J by 3 bases, with 8 bases between the two germline ends. This CDR3 region has 14 residues. The germline V gene has CDR1 SNHLY and CDR2 FYNNEI.